These T cell receptor beta chains were read from a single sample in a study of blood T cell repertoires in COVID-19. This table comes from immunoSEQ multiplex PCR, and its TCRdb copy is limited to in-frame clones, with some not included. The sample includes around 280,000 clones, 89% seen only once; the top ten take 1.7%. Sequences were obtained from PBMCs or T cells enriched from blood (not recorded which). Receptor source: a woman aged 35 to 49 who had recovered from COVID-19. CDR3s include the opening cysteine and the closing phenylalanine or tryptophan. Fields, in order: D gene, J gene, clone size, V gene, CDR3 DNA, CDR3 protein. The D gene is left open where the match is weak. Size values are once, few and many counts, or a class for expanded clones, and some rows have none.

TRBD1 TRBJ2-3 NA TRBV3-1/TRBV3-2 TGTGCCAGCAGCCGCGGACAGGGTAGGACAGATACGCAGTATTTT CASSRGQGRTDTQYF
NA TRBJ2-2 NA TRBV4-1 TGCGCCAGCAGCCAAGATAGTGGGACTTTATCCGGGGAGCTGTTTTTT CASSQDSGTLSGELFF
NA TRBJ2-1 NA TRBV5-1 TGCGCCAGCAGCTTGGGACAGAACAGCAATGAGCAGTTCTTC CASSLGQNSNEQFF
NA TRBJ1-6 NA TRBV5-6 TGTGCCAGCAGCTTGGCCTACAGGCGTATCTATAATTCACCCCTCCACTTT CASSLAYRRIYNSPLHF
NA TRBJ1-2 NA TRBV6-1 TGTGCCAGCAGTGAAACATACAGGGTGTATTCTTCTAAGACCTTC CASSETYRVYSSKTF
TRBD1 TRBJ1-2 once TRBV5-4 TGTGCCAGCAGCGGACCCGGGACAGGGCACTATGGCTACACCTTC CASSGPGTGHYGYTF
NA TRBJ1-2 NA TRBV11-2 TGTGCCAGCAGCCTAGTCAGTTCGAGAGGTAACTATGGCTACACCTTC CASSLVSSRGNYGYTF
NA TRBJ2-7 once TRBV6-4 TGTGCCAGCAGTGACACACCCTCGGGACTGCTATACGAGCAGTACTTC CASSDTPSGLLYEQYF
NA TRBJ2-3 NA TRBV18 TGTGCCAGCTCACCACCGAGCCTGAATACGCAGTATTTT CASSPPSLNTQYF
NA TRBJ2-3 few TRBV4-2 TGTGCCGATGACCGGCGGGGCACAGATACGCAGTATTTT CADDRRGTDTQYF
TRBD2 TRBJ2-2 NA TRBV30 TGTGCCTGGAGTGGGACTAGCGGGTACACCGGGGAGCTGTTTTTT CAWSGTSGYTGELFF
TRBD2 TRBJ2-3 NA TRBV9 TGTGCCAGCAGCCCGCTAGCGGGGGTGGGAGATACGCAGTATTTT CASSPLAGVGDTQYF
NA TRBJ1-4 NA TRBV19 TGTGCCAGTAGTTCCCGCGCGGGTGGAGAAAAACTGTTTTTT CASSSRAGGEKLFF
NA TRBJ1-5 NA TRBV7-2 TGTGCCAGCAGCTTACAGGGCAGCAATCAGCCCCAGCATTTT CASSLQGSNQPQHF
TRBD1 TRBJ1-2 NA TRBV6-5 TGTGCCAGCAGTACCTTTACAGGGGGCGCTTCTGGCTACACCTTC CASSTFTGGASGYTF
NA TRBJ2-2 NA TRBV30 TGTGCCTGGAGTGTAGGGGCGGACACCGGGGAGCTGTTTTTT CAWSVGADTGELFF
NA TRBJ1-2 NA TRBV11-2 TGTGCCAGCAGCTTGGCCAGTTCGTATGGCTACACCTTC CASSLASSYGYTF
TRBD1 TRBJ2-1 NA TRBV5-1 TGCGCCAGCAGCCCGACCCCGGGACAGGAGTCCTACAATGAGCAGTTCTTC CASSPTPGQESYNEQFF
NA TRBJ1-2 NA TRBV7-9 TGTGCCAGCAGCTTAGGGGCGGGAATCTATGGCTACACCTTC CASSLGAGIYGYTF
TRBD2 TRBJ2-5 NA TRBV7-3 TGTGCCAGCAGCTTAGTCCCCCCGACTAGCGGGGTTGGGACCCAGTACTTC CASSLVPPTSGVGTQYF
TRBD1 TRBJ1-6 NA TRBV7-9 TGTGCCAGCAGCCTCCGGGACAGTGGAAATTCACCCCTCCACTTT CASSLRDSGNSPLHF
NA TRBJ2-7 NA TRBV5-1 TGCGCCAGCAGCGCTTCATTGGGGCCCACCTACGAGCAGTACTTC CASSASLGPTYEQYF
NA TRBJ2-7 NA TRBV12-3/TRBV12-4 TGTGCCAGCAGCCTTGACGGCGGCGAGCAGTACTTC CASSLDGGEQYF
TRBD1 TRBJ1-2 NA TRBV5-4 TGTGCCAGCAGCTTGGCGGGACAGGATACCTACACCTTC CASSLAGQDTYTF
NA TRBJ1-2 NA TRBV18 TGTGCCAGCTCCGTCGACAGGTCCGTCGATGGCTACACCTTC CASSVDRSVDGYTF
NA TRBJ2-7 NA TRBV7-6 TGTGCCAGCAGCTTAGTTATAGGAACAGCCTACGAGCAGTACTTC CASSLVIGTAYEQYF
NA TRBJ2-2 NA TRBV7-2 TGTGCCAGCAGCTTATCCGGGGGCGGGAGTACCGGGGAGCTGTTTTTT CASSLSGGGSTGELFF
TRBD1 TRBJ1-1 NA TRBV6-1 TGTGCCAGCAGTGAAAGGGACAGGGGGTTCACTGAAGCTTTCTTT CASSERDRGFTEAFF
NA TRBJ1-1 NA TRBV7-2 TGTGCCAGCAGCTTAGCCGTAGCCCTCGGCACTGAAGCTTTCTTT CASSLAVALGTEAFF
TRBD2 TRBJ2-1 NA TRBV27 TGTGCCAGCAGTCTATACAGGGGACTAGCGGGCGAGGGGTATGAGCAGTTCTTC CASSLYRGLAGEGYEQFF
NA TRBJ1-1 NA TRBV9 TGTGCCAGCAGCGTATACCCCGGGATCAACACTGAAGCTTTCTTT CASSVYPGINTEAFF
NA TRBJ1-5 few TRBV21-1 TGTGCCAGCAGCAAAGTATCCAGGGTAAATCAGCCCCAGCATTTT CASSKVSRVNQPQHF
TRBD2 TRBJ2-5 NA TRBV9 TGTGCCAGCAGCGGGTCTAGCGGAGCGGGGGAGACCCAGTACTTC CASSGSSGAGETQYF
TRBD1 TRBJ1-1 NA TRBV2 TGTGCCAGCAGTGATAGGACAGGGGGGAGTGAAGCTTTCTTT CASSDRTGGSEAFF
NA TRBJ1-6 once TRBV27 TGTGCCAGCAGACTAAGCCAAGGGAGTTCACCCCTCCACTTT CASRLSQGSSPLHF
NA TRBJ2-2 NA TRBV5-1 TGCGCCAGCAGCCTAGGAGGATTGGGGAACACCGGGGAGCTGTTTTTT CASSLGGLGNTGELFF
TRBD1 TRBJ1-1 NA TRBV7-2 TGTGCCAGCAGCTCGGACAGGGCGGGGATCACTGAAGCTTTCTTT CASSSDRAGITEAFF
NA TRBJ1-6 NA TRBV2 TGTGCCAGCAGGGATACCCCCGGAGATTCACCCCTCCACTTT CASRDTPGDSPLHF
NA TRBJ2-5 NA TRBV2 TGTGCCAGCAGTACCCTGCAGGGAGGCGGAGAGACCCAGTACTTC CASSTLQGGGETQYF
NA TRBJ1-1 NA TRBV2 TGTGCCAGCAGTGGTGGTCAGGGAACGGTAAGGACTGAAGCTTTCTTT CASSGGQGTVRTEAFF
NA TRBJ2-1 NA TRBV7-9 TGTGCCAGCAGCTCATCGAACAGGGGACTCAATGAGCAGTTCTTC CASSSSNRGLNEQFF
NA TRBJ2-1 NA TRBV9 TGTGCCAGCAGCTATAAGGGGGACCACACGAATGAGCAGTTCTTC CASSYKGDHTNEQFF
NA TRBJ1-1 NA TRBV13 TGTGCCAGCAGCGCAGGGGTAGGGGCTGAAGCTTTCTTT CASSAGVGAEAFF
TRBD2 TRBJ2-3 few TRBV5-1 TGCGCCAGCGGACTAGCGGATTTAACAGATACGCAGTATTTT CASGLADLTDTQYF
TRBD1 TRBJ1-2 NA TRBV5-1 TGCGCCAGCAGCCGGGACAGCTCAGCTAACTATGGCTACACCTTC CASSRDSSANYGYTF
NA TRBJ2-5 NA TRBV19 TGTGCCAGTAGTAGGCCGACCCGGGGGAAGAAAGAGACCCAGTACTTC CASSRPTRGKKETQYF